This entry lists 8 T cell receptor beta chains sequenced from one sample in a study of cytomegalovirus exposure and HLA in healthy donors. Primers: 60 Vbeta forward and 13 Jbeta reverse. TCRdb keeps only in-frame clones here, not all; method: immunoSEQ multiplex PCR. The profile shows 90,000 to 100,000 clones, over 8% of them singletons. Sequenced sample: PBMCs. The receptors stem from a middle-aged man in good health and CMV-seropositive.

CDR3 protein: CASKLGIDSYNEQFF. As DNA, the CDR3 is TGTGCCAGCAAGCTAGGCATAGACTCCTACAATGAGCAGTTCTTC. J is TRBJ2-1 and V is TRBV6-1; D remains unclear. V was trimmed by 7 bases and J by 0 bases, leaving 13 bases between them. This CDR3 contains 15 residues. Per the germline V gene, CDR1 is MNHNS and CDR2 is SASEGT.

This clone was observed a few times. The chain employs TRBV5-4 and TRBJ2-1, with D tentatively TRBD2 (5 bases). The germline V gene encodes CDR1 SGHNT and CDR2 YYREEE (reference sequence). V was pared by 1 base and J by 4 bases, with 12 bases between. This CDR3 spans 15 amino acids. CDR3 loop: CASSLSGILYNEQFF. The CDR3 DNA reads TGTGCCAGCAGCTTGTCGGGGATCCTTTACAATGAGCAGTTCTTC.

This chain uses TRBV10-1 with TRBJ2-7; TRBD2 is a possible D gene (5 bases). Deletions cut 6 bases from V and 1 base from J, with 7 bases between. In germline, CDR1 is WNHNN, CDR2 SYGVQD (reference sequence). The CDR3 runs 12 residues. The CDR3 loop is CASRPGSYEQYF. The CDR3, as DNA: TGCGCCAGCAGACCGGGATCCTACGAGCAGTACTTC.

The V and J genes are TRBV6-6 and TRBJ2-7, with 11 bases matching TRBD1. This CDR3 contains 14 residues. Germline trimming cut 5 bases from V and 3 bases from J; bases unmatched to any gene: 3. Germline lookup yields CDR1 MNHNY and CDR2 SVGAGI (reference sequence). CDR3 protein: CASSVGQGGYEQYF. CDR3 nucleotide sequence: TGTGCCAGCAGTGTGGGACAGGGGGGCTACGAGCAGTACTTC.

This chain links TRBV2 with TRBJ1-1; D unresolved. Per germline, CDR1 SNHLY and CDR2 FYNNEI. There are 14 residues in the CDR3. Trimming shortened V by 8 bases and J by 2 bases, and 15 bases separated the two germline ends. CDR3 nucleotides: TGTGCCAGCCAACCGGGAGACGTAAACACTGAAGCTTTCTTT. Translated, it gives CASQPGDVNTEAFF.

V and J are TRBV30 and TRBJ1-5, with a possible D match to TRBD1 (5 bases). Germline V lookup: CDR1 GTSNPN, CDR2 SVGIG (reference sequence). The CDR3 has 15 residues. Trimming stripped 2 bases from V and 7 bases from J, with 18 bases between. CDR3 coding DNA: TGTGCCTGGAGTAAAGCAGGCAAGGACATCCAGCCCCAGCATTTT. Amino acids: CAWSKAGKDIQPQHF. The variable domain in full, with the rest retrieved from reference TRBV30 and TRBJ1-5, is SQTIHQWPATLVQPVGSPLSLECTVEGTSNPNLYWYRQAAGRGLQLLFYSVGIGQISSEVPQNLSASRPQDRQFILSSKKLLLSDSGFYLCAWSKAGKDIQPQHFGDGTRLSIL.

This clone was detected only a few times. CDR3 sequence: CASSLILAGTGELFF. The CDR3 nucleotides read TGCGCCAGCAGCTTGATACTAGCGGGCACCGGGGAGCTGTTTTTT. The V call is TRBV5-1, the J call TRBJ2-2; 9 nucleotides agree with TRBD2. The CDR3 has 15 amino acids. The V gene end was trimmed by 1 base and the J gene end by 4 bases; junction bases not matched to a gene: 2. The germline gives CDR1 SGHRS, CDR2 YFSETQ.

This clone was found a few times. The rearrangement joins TRBV2 to TRBJ2-7; 7 nucleotides agree with TRBD2. There are 16 residues in the CDR3. J was trimmed by 3 bases and V by 6 bases; bases with no gene match: 14. Looked up from germline, CDR1 is SNHLY and CDR2 is FYNNEI. The CDR3 spells CASRASALARGYEQYF. In nucleotides, the CDR3 is TGTGCCAGCAGAGCCTCCGCACTAGCGAGGGGCTACGAGCAGTACTTC. The full variable domain, its missing parts supplied by reference TRBV2 and TRBJ2-7, is EPEVTQTPSHQVTQMGQEVILRCVPISNHLYFYWYRQILGQKVEFLVSFYNNEISEKSEIFDDQFSVERPDGSNFTLKIRSTKLEDSAMYFCASRASALARGYEQYFGPGTRLTVT.